The text below deals with one T cell receptor (beta chain). Antigen unknown. These data belong to a study of PD-1 blockade in classical Hodgkin lymphoma. With 8 bases removed from V and 2 bases from J, the gap between germline ends came to 11 bases. Per germline, CDR1 MGHRA and CDR2 YSYEKL. The CDR3 is 13 residues long. Whole-study results and caveats: Factors driving the repertoire differences, possibly disease activity or prior therapy, remain undefined. Newly diagnosed patients were said to have less baseline TCR diversity than healthy donors did.

TCRdb's table, derived via immunoSEQ multiplex PCR, lists solely in-frame clones and lacks some. The sample lists approximately 47,000 clones, roughly 93% seen once, with around 5% in the top ten. The sample's time point: newly diagnosed, previously untreated cHL patient sample. Comparison relied on PBMCs that came from newly diagnosed, untreated classical Hodgkin lymphoma. The source is a human donor with classical Hodgkin lymphoma. This chain uses TRBV4-1 with TRBJ2-3; a possible D gene is TRBD2 (5 bases). The source material was peripheral blood mononuclear cells (PBMCs). In DNA form, the CDR3 reads TGCGCCAGCTTAGGGCGGGTCACAGATACGCAGTATTTT. It encodes CASLGRVTDTQYF.